This TCR beta chain derives from a study of blood T cell repertoires in COVID-19. Background on the study: PBMCs, B-cell-depleted T cells, or T cells were the source of the cDNA or gDNA that made up the material.

This table comes from immunoSEQ multiplex PCR, and its TCRdb copy is limited to in-frame clones, with some not included. Of about 90,000 clones in the sample, approximately 80% are singletons; the top ten hold about 13%. Germline values: CDR1 LNHDA, CDR2 SQIVND (reference sequence). The CDR3 length is 14 residues. The germline V and J ends were trimmed by 6 bases and 2 bases, with 13 bases remaining between them. This clone was detected only a few times. The chain employs TRBV19 and TRBJ1-1; D uncertain. Sample: peripheral blood. The clonotype comes from a human donor in a cohort sampled during active COVID-19. DNA of the CDR3: TGTGCCAGTAGCCTTACGAGTCCTAACACTGAAGCTTTCTTT. Its protein product is CASSLTSPNTEAFF.